A selection of T cell receptor beta chains follows, all from one sample in a study of blood T cell repertoires in COVID-19. Sequencing used immunoSEQ multiplex PCR; TCRdb keeps in-frame clones, though not all of them. The repertoire includes some 190,000 clones, approximately 85% of them detected once, and 6.5% to 7.5% sits in the top ten. The specimen was peripheral blood. Receptors originate from a man older than 75 with COVID-19, enrolled during active disease. The CDR3 runs from the conserved cysteine through the conserved F or W. The order of the fields is V gene, clone size, J gene, CDR3 protein. Where a row states a size, it is once, few, many or the class of an expanded clone; other rows omit it.

V: TRBV10-3
size: -
J: TRBJ2-3
CDR3: CAISESGQGVRGTDTQYF

V: TRBV6-4
size: -
J: TRBJ2-1
CDR3: CASSLLGGAHNEQFF

V: TRBV10-2
size: -
J: TRBJ2-1
CDR3: CASSELAGAGDEQFF

V: TRBV7-9
size: -
J: TRBJ1-1
CDR3: CASSAGQGGTEAFF

V: TRBV5-1
size: few
J: TRBJ2-1
CDR3: CASSLRWGDEQFF

V: TRBV6-5
size: -
J: TRBJ2-7
CDR3: CASSYEGAGVSYEQYF

V: TRBV9
size: -
J: TRBJ2-1
CDR3: CASSASGTDTNEQFF

V: TRBV6-4
size: many
J: TRBJ1-2
CDR3: CASSDSTGADGYTF

V: TRBV6-2/TRBV6-3
size: -
J: TRBJ2-7
CDR3: CASSYSWQGATYEQYF

V: TRBV6-5
size: few
J: TRBJ1-6
CDR3: CASSSRTGVTPLHF

V: TRBV12-3/TRBV12-4
size: -
J: TRBJ1-1
CDR3: CASSDRAPSGSFF

V: TRBV12-3/TRBV12-4
size: -
J: TRBJ1-1
CDR3: CASRPMTGKAFF

V: TRBV6-6
size: -
J: TRBJ1-1
CDR3: CASVRDRGLGTEAFF

V: TRBV5-1
size: -
J: TRBJ2-7
CDR3: CASSSQGTYEQYF

V: TRBV7-2
size: -
J: TRBJ2-6
CDR3: CASSPFRGTGANVLTF

V: TRBV19
size: -
J: TRBJ1-5
CDR3: CASSIGQSVLSYSNQPQHF

V: TRBV7-3
size: -
J: TRBJ2-5
CDR3: CASSSQETQYF

V: TRBV12-3/TRBV12-4
size: -
J: TRBJ2-5
CDR3: CASSGGGWTQYF

V: TRBV5-4
size: -
J: TRBJ1-1
CDR3: CASSLEDWEVRWNTEAFF

V: TRBV6-6
size: once
J: TRBJ1-2
CDR3: CASSTSYGYTF

V: TRBV19
size: -
J: TRBJ1-1
CDR3: CASSINRGPLNTEAFF

V: TRBV28
size: -
J: TRBJ1-2
CDR3: CASSPPIGGMNYGYTF

V: TRBV4-2
size: -
J: TRBJ1-1
CDR3: CASSQVGQGNTEAFF

V: TRBV7-2
size: -
J: TRBJ1-5
CDR3: CASSLDSYQPQHF